This T cell receptor beta chain is drawn from a study of blood T cells in healthy people across ages. About this clonotype itself: Its cognate antigen is unknown.

The sample providers were healthy Caucasian people from Russia, aged about 6 to 100. Staff drew 9 to 10 milliliters of peripheral blood from each donor. Using a J-beta primer mix together with a sample-barcoded 5' primer, a second PCR was run for about 6 to 12 cycles. There were at least 2.5 million CDR3-containing paired-end reads obtained from each sample. TCRdb reprocessed the 5' RACE reads with MiXCR, giving one entry per CDR3 protein. The sample contains approximately 770,000 distinct CDR3 sequences, nearly 60% of which appear only once. Germline loops: CDR1 DFQATT, CDR2 SNEGSKA (reference sequence). Trimming removed 3 bases from V and 2 bases from J, with 17 bases in between. This CDR3 is 15 amino acids long. Study-wide points: Versus aged donors, long-lived donors had higher diversity and more naive CD4+ cells.

This sequence was found in a man younger than 45 in good health. What was sequenced was blood. This sequence joins TRBV20-1 and TRBJ2-7; D gene unclear. The CDR3 DNA is TGCAGTGCTAGGGGCCAGTCTCCGAAGGCCTACGAGCAGTACTTC. It is translated as CSARGQSPKAYEQYF.